A single T cell receptor beta chain is shown here with its context. This entry comes from a study of blood T cell repertoires in COVID-19. Study in general: The cDNA or gDNA used as material had been derived from T cells, B-cell-depleted T cells, or PBMCs.

TCRdb keeps only in-frame clones here, not all; method: immunoSEQ multiplex PCR. Of under 150,000 clones detected, roughly 90% appear once; the ten largest clones hold over 9.5%. This CDR3 comprises 14 residues. V was cut by 0 bases and J by 2 bases, with 11 bases left in between. Germline V gene sequence: CDR1 GTSNPN, CDR2 SVGIG (reference sequence). Sequencing input: peripheral blood. The TCR originated in a man aged 45-65 years with active or convalescent COVID-19. V gene TRBV30 combines with J gene TRBJ2-7; tentatively, D is TRBD2 (6 bases). This CDR3 reads CAWSVPGGAYEQYF. CDR3 nucleotide sequence: TGTGCCTGGAGTGTACCGGGCGGGGCCTACGAGCAGTACTTC.